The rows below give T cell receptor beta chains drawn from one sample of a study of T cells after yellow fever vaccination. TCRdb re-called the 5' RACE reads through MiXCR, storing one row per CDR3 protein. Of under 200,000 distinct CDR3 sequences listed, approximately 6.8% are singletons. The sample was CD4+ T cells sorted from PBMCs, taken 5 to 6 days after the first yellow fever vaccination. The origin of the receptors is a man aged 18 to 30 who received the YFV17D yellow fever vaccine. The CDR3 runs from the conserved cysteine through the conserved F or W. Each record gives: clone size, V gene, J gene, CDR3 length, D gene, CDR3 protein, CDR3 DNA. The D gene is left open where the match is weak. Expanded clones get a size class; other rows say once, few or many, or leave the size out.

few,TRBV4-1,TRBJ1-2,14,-,CASSQAGTNYGYTF,TGCGCCAGCAGCCAAGCTGGGACTAACTATGGCTACACCTTC
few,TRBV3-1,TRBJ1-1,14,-,CASSQVPRDAEAFF,TGTGCCAGCAGCCAAGTCCCTCGTGATGCTGAAGCTTTCTTT
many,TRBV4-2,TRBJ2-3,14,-,CASSQGGSTDTQYF,TGTGCCAGCAGCCAGGGCGGAAGCACAGATACGCAGTATTTT
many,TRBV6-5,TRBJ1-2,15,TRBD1,CASRWDRVSYEGYTF,TGTGCCAGCAGGTGGGACAGGGTATCATACGAGGGCTACACCTTC
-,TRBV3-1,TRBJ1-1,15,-,CASSPSTGRNTEAFF,TGTGCCAGCAGCCCTTCGACAGGACGGAACACTGAAGCTTTCTTT
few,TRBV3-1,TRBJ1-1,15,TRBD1,CASSLGQGPNTEAFF,TGTGCCAGCAGTCTCGGACAGGGCCCGAACACTGAAGCTTTCTTT
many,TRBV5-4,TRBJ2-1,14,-,CASSLGSKGHEQFF,TGTGCCAGCAGCCTGGGTTCCAAGGGTCATGAGCAGTTCTTC
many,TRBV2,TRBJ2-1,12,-,CASSEPYNEQFF,TGTGCCAGCAGTGAACCCTACAATGAGCAGTTCTTC
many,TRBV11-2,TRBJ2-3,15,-,CASSNDGGRSDTQYF,TGTGCCAGCAGCAACGACGGAGGGAGGTCAGATACGCAGTATTTT
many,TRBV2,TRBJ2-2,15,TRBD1,CASTTDRGSTGELFF,TGTGCCAGCACCACGGACAGGGGGAGCACCGGGGAGCTGTTTTTT
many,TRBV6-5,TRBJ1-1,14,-,CASSYAVAGTEAFF,TGTGCCAGCAGTTACGCGGTAGCGGGCACTGAAGCTTTCTTT
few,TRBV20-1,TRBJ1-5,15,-,CSARGHTTSNQPQHF,TGCAGTGCTAGAGGTCACACAACTAGCAATCAGCCCCAGCATTTT
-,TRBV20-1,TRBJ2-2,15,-,CSVRPEKWNTGELFF,TGCAGTGTGAGGCCCGAGAAATGGAACACCGGGGAGCTGTTTTTT
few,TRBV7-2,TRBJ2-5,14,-,CASSSARVWETQYF,TGTGCCAGCAGCTCCGCCCGGGTTTGGGAGACCCAGTACTTC
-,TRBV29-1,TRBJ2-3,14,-,CSARPGSSTDTQYF,TGCAGCGCCCGACCCGGTTCTAGCACAGATACGCAGTATTTT
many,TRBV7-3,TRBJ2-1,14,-,CASSPMDSYNEQFF,TGTGCCAGCAGCCCTATGGATTCCTACAATGAGCAGTTCTTC
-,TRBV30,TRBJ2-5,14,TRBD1,CAWNRQGVRETQYF,TGTGCCTGGAACCGACAGGGTGTTAGAGAGACCCAGTACTTC
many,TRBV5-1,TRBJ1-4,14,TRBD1,CASSVQGSVEKLFF,TGCGCCAGCAGCGTACAGGGGAGTGTTGAAAAACTGTTTTTT
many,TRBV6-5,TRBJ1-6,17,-,CASSYTRTGFYNSPLHF,TGTGCCAGCAGTTACACTAGGACGGGGTTCTATAATTCACCCCTCCACTTT
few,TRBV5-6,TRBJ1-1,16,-,CASSSVYRRRDTEAFF,TGTGCCAGCAGCTCTGTTTACAGGAGGCGGGACACTGAAGCTTTCTTT
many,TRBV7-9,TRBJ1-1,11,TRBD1,CASKGTAEAFF,TGTGCCAGCAAGGGGACAGCAGAAGCTTTCTTT
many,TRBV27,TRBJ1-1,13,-,CASSLSTDTEAFF,TGTGCCAGCAGTTTATCAACCGACACTGAAGCTTTCTTT
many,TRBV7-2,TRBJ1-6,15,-,CASSVGHFYNSPLHF,TGTGCCAGCAGCGTTGGACATTTCTATAATTCACCCCTCCACTTT
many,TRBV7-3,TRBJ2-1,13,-,CASSSIPGEALFF,TGTGCCAGCAGCTCGATCCCGGGAGAAGCCCTGTTCTTC
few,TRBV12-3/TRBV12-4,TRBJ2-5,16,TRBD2,CASSNPGTSGETTQYF,TGTGCCAGCAGCAACCCCGGGACTAGCGGGGAGACGACCCAGTACTTC
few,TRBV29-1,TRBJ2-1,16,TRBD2,CSVGRRAGGEFNEQFF,TGCAGCGTTGGAAGGCGAGCGGGGGGAGAATTCAATGAGCAGTTCTTC
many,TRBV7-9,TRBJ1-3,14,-,CASSPPAPENTIYF,TGTGCCAGCAGCCCCCCGGCTCCCGAAAACACCATATATTTT
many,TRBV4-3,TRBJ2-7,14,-,CASSQDDILYEQYF,TGCGCCAGCAGCCAAGATGACATCCTCTACGAGCAGTACTTC
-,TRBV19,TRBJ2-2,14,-,CASSKPDSTGELFF,TGTGCCAGTAGTAAGCCAGACAGCACCGGAGAGCTGTTTTTT
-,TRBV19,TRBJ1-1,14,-,CASSTGRLNTEAFF,TGTGCCAGTAGTACGGGACGGTTGAACACTGAAGCTTTCTTT
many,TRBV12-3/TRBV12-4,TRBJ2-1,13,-,CASSARLYNEQFF,TGTGCCAGCAGTGCCCGCCTATACAATGAGCAGTTCTTC
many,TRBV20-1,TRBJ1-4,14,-,CSASASGPNEKLFF,TGCAGTGCTAGCGCGTCAGGGCCTAATGAAAAACTGTTTTTT
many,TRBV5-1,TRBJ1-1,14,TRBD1,CASARTGLNTEAFF,TGCGCCAGCGCCAGGACAGGGCTGAACACTGAAGCTTTCTTT
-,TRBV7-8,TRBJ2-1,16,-,CASSLEDYPTYNEQFF,TGTGCCAGCAGCTTAGAAGACTACCCGACGTACAATGAGCAGTTCTTC
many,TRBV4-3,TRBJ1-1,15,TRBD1,CASSQGGQGFNEAFF,TGCGCCAGCAGCCAAGGGGGACAGGGATTCAATGAAGCTTTCTTT
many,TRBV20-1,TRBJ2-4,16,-,CSARSGWAEAKNIQYF,TGCAGTGCGAGAAGCGGTTGGGCCGAGGCCAAAAACATTCAGTACTTC
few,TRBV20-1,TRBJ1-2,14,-,CSAKSTGTLYGYTF,TGCAGTGCCAAGTCAACCGGGACTTTATATGGCTACACCTTC
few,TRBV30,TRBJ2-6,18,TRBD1,CAWSVGTGGSSGANVLTF,TGTGCCTGGAGTGTTGGGACAGGAGGGAGCTCTGGGGCCAACGTCCTGACTTTC
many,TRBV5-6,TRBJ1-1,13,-,CASSLAVNTEAFF,TGTGCCAGCAGCTTAGCAGTAAACACTGAAGCTTTCTTT
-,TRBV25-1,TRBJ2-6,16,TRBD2,CASSPWGRAGANVLTF,TGTGCCAGCAGTCCTTGGGGGAGGGCTGGGGCCAACGTCCTGACTTTC
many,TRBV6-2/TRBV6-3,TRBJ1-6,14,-,CASNQWGNNSPLHF,TGTGCCAGCAACCAATGGGGCAACAATTCACCCCTCCACTTT
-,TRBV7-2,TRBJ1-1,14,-,CASVEGGSITEAFF,TGTGCCAGCGTAGAAGGGGGTTCAATCACTGAAGCTTTCTTT
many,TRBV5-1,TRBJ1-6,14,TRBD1,CASRSDREYSPLHF,TGCGCCAGCAGATCGGACAGGGAATATTCACCCCTCCACTTT
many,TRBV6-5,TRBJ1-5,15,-,CASSPSTGSNQPQHF,TGTGCCAGCAGCCCCTCGACAGGTAGCAATCAGCCCCAGCATTTT
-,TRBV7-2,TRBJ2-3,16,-,CASSLRVDGITDTQYF,TGTGCCAGCAGCTTACGAGTGGACGGGATCACAGATACGCAGTATTTT
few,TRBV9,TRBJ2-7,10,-,CASGNSEQYF,TGTGCCAGCGGTAACAGTGAGCAGTACTTC
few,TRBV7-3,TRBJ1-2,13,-,CASSLEHNYGYTF,TGTGCCAGCAGCTTAGAGCACAACTATGGCTACACCTTC
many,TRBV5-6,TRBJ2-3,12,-,CASSLWGDTQYF,TGTGCCAGCAGCTTGTGGGGCGATACGCAGTATTTT
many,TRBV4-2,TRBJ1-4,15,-,CASSQDWVKGEKLFF,TGTGCCAGCAGCCAAGATTGGGTGAAGGGTGAAAAACTGTTTTTT
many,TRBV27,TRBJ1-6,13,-,CASSHTQDSPLHF,TGTGCCAGCAGTCACACACAGGATTCACCCCTCCACTTT